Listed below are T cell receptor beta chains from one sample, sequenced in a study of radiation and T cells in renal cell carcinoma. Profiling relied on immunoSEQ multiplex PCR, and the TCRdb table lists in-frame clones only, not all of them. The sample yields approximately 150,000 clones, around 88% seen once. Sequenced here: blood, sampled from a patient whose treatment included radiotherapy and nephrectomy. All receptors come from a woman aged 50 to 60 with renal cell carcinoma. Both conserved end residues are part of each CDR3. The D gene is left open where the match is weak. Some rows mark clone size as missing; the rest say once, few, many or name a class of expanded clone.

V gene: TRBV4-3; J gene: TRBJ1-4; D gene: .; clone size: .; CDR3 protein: CASSRRAEMRGEKLFF; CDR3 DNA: TGCGCCAGCAGCCGTAGGGCGGAAATGCGGGGTGAAAAACTGTTTTTT
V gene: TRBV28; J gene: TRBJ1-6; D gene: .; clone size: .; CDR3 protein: CATNFGGRANSPLHF; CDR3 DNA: TGTGCCACCAATTTTGGGGGTCGGGCAAATTCACCCCTCCACTTT
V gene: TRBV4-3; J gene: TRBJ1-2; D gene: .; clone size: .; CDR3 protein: CASSQVGLQGTYGYTF; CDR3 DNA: TGCGCCAGCAGCCAAGTCGGGCTCCAGGGAACGTACGGCTACACCTTC
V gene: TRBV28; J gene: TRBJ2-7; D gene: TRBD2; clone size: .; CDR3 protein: CASSSSRGGVNEQYF; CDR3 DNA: TGTGCCAGCAGTTCCTCTCGCGGGGGAGTTAACGAGCAGTACTTC
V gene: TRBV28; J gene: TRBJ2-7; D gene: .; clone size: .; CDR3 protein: CASRAASGAGEQYF; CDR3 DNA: TGTGCCAGCAGAGCGGCGTCCGGGGCTGGCGAGCAGTACTTC
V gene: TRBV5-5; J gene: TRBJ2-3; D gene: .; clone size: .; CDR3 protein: CASSLVLGGTDTQYF; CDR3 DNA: TGTGCCAGCAGCTTAGTGTTGGGGGGCACAGATACGCAGTATTTT
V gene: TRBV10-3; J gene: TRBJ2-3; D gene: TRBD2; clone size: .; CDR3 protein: CAISGGTSGRIGDTQYF; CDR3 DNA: TGTGCCATCAGTGGTGGGACTAGCGGGAGAATCGGAGATACGCAGTATTTT
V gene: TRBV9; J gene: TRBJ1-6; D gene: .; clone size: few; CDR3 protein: CASSRTTPGDSPLHF; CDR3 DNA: TGTGCCAGCAGCCGAACCACGCCCGGGGATTCACCCCTCCACTTT
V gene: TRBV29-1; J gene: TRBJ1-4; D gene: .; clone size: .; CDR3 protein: CSVGTFEKLFF; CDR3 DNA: TGCAGCGTTGGTACGTTTGAAAAACTGTTTTTT
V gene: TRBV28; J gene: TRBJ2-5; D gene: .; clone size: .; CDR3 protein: CASSLQAVKETQYF; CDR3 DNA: TGTGCCAGCAGTTTGCAGGCGGTAAAAGAGACCCAGTACTTC
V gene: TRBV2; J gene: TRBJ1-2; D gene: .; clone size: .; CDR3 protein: CASSERPAHGYTF; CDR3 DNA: TGTGCCAGCAGTGAGAGGCCTGCCCATGGCTACACCTTC
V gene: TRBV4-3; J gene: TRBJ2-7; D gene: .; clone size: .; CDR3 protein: CASSQEFWGSYEQYF; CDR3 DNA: TGCGCCAGCAGCCAAGAGTTTTGGGGGTCCTACGAGCAGTACTTC
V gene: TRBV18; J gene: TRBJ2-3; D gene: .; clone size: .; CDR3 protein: CASSGQKDTQYF; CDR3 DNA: TGTGCCAGCTCCGGACAGAAAGATACGCAGTATTTT
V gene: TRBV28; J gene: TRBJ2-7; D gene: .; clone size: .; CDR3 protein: CASNNQDRSSYEQYF; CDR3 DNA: TGTGCCAGCAACAACCAGGACAGAAGCTCCTACGAGCAGTACTTC
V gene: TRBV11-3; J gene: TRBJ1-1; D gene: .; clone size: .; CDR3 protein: CASSLGENTEAFF; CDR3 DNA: TGTGCCAGCAGCTTAGGAGAGAACACTGAAGCTTTCTTT
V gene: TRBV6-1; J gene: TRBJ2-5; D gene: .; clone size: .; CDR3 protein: CASDTGMEETQYF; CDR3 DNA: TGTGCCAGCGACACGGGGATGGAGGAGACCCAGTACTTC